These 23 T cell receptor beta chains were all obtained from the same sample, sequenced in a study of identical twins. TCRdb ran MiXCR on the 5' RACE reads and lists one entry per CDR3 protein. The sample shows about 570,000 distinct CDR3 sequences, more than 9% of them seen only once. These data were also filed under a second study, of yellow fever vaccine responses in identical twins.

The material sequenced was PBMCs. The receptors derive from a woman younger than 35 in good health.

The chain links TRBV20-1 to TRBJ2-5, with 10 bases that match TRBD2. Germline CDR1 reads DFQATT; CDR2 reads SNEGSKA (reference sequence). The CDR3 runs 17 residues. With 3 bases clipped from V and 2 bases from J, the junction kept 12 bases outside the gene matches. This chain's CDR3 is CSARVGLADVNQETQYF. Here the CDR3 DNA reads TGCAGTGCTAGGGTAGGACTAGCGGACGTAAATCAAGAGACCCAGTACTTC.

The chain links TRBV29-1 to TRBJ2-6; D is possibly TRBD1 (6 bases). CDR1 SQVTM and CDR2 ANQGSEA come from the germline V gene. Trimming took 0 bases from V and 0 from J, leaving 12 bases between them. CDR3 length: 17 amino acids. The CDR3 bases are TGCAGCGTTGAAGATCAGGGACATACCTCTGGGGCCAACGTCCTGACTTTC. This translates into CSVEDQGHTSGANVLTF.

In this sample, this clonotype turned up many times. CDR3 in DNA: TGCGCCAGCAGCTTGGCCAAGAGCTCCTACAATGAGCAGTTCTTC. It is translated as CASSLAKSSYNEQFF. This sequence joins TRBV5-1 and TRBJ2-1, with D uncertain. CDR1 SGHRS and CDR2 YFSETQ come from the germline V gene. This CDR3 is built from 15 residues. Trimming took 0 bases from V and 0 from J, leaving 7 bases between them.

This clonotype appeared a few times. The chain has TRBV6-1 and TRBJ2-5, with 7 bases aligning to TRBD2. After removal of 4 bases from V and 4 bases from J, the junction contained 9 bases not matched to a gene. The CDR3 is 15 residues long. The germline gives CDR1 MNHNS, CDR2 SASEGT. Written as DNA, the CDR3 is TGTGCCAGCAGTGCCGCACTAGCGTTTCTAGAGACCCAGTACTTC. Translated, it gives CASSAALAFLETQYF.

This clonotype showed up just a few times. The chain recombines TRBV12-3 or TRBV12-4 with TRBJ1-2, with unresolved D. Between the trimmed V and J ends, which lost 2 bases and 2 bases, there was a span of 6 bases. This CDR3 region has 13 residues. The DNA for the CDR3 is TGTGCCAGCAGTTTAAGCAGGAACTATGGCTACACCTTC. Encoded protein: CASSLSRNYGYTF.

In this sample, this clonotype turned up a few times. CDR3 nucleotides: TGTGCCAGCAGTCTACCTTATGAGCAGTTCTTC. Translated: CASSLPYEQFF. The V gene is TRBV6-2 or TRBV6-3, the J gene TRBJ2-1, with D unresolved. Trimming stripped 5 bases from V and 8 bases from J, with 7 bases between. In germline, CDR1 is MNHEY, CDR2 SVGEGT. The CDR3 is 11 residues long.

The chain combines TRBV29-1 with TRBJ2-7, with TRBD1 matching 7 bases. This CDR3 has 11 residues. CDR1 and CDR2 from the germline V gene are SQVTM and ANQGSEA. The V segment lost 3 bases and the J segment 6 bases; nucleotides outside the gene matches: 2. CDR3 nucleotides: TGCAGCGTTGAGACAGGGCCCGAGCAGTACTTC. Translating gives CSVETGPEQYF.

This clonotype was seen a handful of times. This chain links TRBV12-3 or TRBV12-4 with TRBJ2-7, with D maybe TRBD1 (6 bases). There are 14 residues in the CDR3. Trimming left V 6 bases short and J 4 bases short, with 16 bases between. CDR3 residues: CASSPQGFRYEQYF. CDR3 DNA: TGTGCCAGCAGCCCTCAGGGGTTCAGGTACGAGCAGTACTTC.

This clonotype was detected a few times. The gene calls are TRBV24-1 and TRBJ1-3; tentative D call: TRBD1 (5 bases). Trimming left V 4 bases short and J 1 base short, with 19 bases between. This CDR3 is built from 18 residues. Germline V lookup: CDR1 KGHDR, CDR2 SFDVKD. The DNA of the CDR3 is TGTGCCACCAGTGAAAGGGACGTAGGGGAAGGATCTGGAAACACCATATATTTT. Its protein product is CATSERDVGEGSGNTIYF.

The chain couples TRBV11-2 to TRBJ2-7; TRBD1 agrees at 7 bases. The V and J ends lost 5 bases and 7 bases, in that order; junction bases with no gene match: 11. Germline loops: CDR1 SGHAT, CDR2 FQNNGV. The CDR3 totals 14 residues. CDR3 amino acids: CASSGHRGIGEQYF. CDR3 coding DNA: TGTGCCAGCAGCGGACACAGGGGCATCGGGGAGCAGTACTTC.

This clonotype was seen repeatedly, ten times or more. The chain links TRBV7-8 to TRBJ2-1; no reliable D call. Trimming removed 1 base from V and 7 bases from J, with 17 bases in between. CDR1 and CDR2 from the germline V gene are SGHVS and FQNEAQ. This CDR3 spans 16 amino acids. CDR3 residues: CASSLGASLSGNEQFF. CDR3 DNA: TGTGCCAGCAGCTTAGGGGCTAGTCTATCCGGGAATGAGCAGTTCTTC.

This clonotype turned up a few times. The V call is TRBV7-2, the J call TRBJ2-3; 7 bases agree with TRBD1. After removal of 2 bases from V and 13 bases from J, the junction contained 6 bases not matched to a gene. This CDR3 region has 12 residues. CDR1 SGHTA and CDR2 FQGNSA come from the germline V gene. The CDR3 coding sequence is TGTGCCAGCAGCTTAATGACAGGGTGGGAGTATTTT. This encodes CASSLMTGWEYF.

This clonotype was counted many times. The chain combines TRBV7-2 with TRBJ2-5, with 9 positions matching TRBD1. V gave up 1 base and J gave up 5 bases; unmatched junction bases: 8. The germline V gene has CDR1 SGHTA and CDR2 FQGNSA. The CDR3 runs 16 residues. Here the CDR3 reads CASSLESGQGTETQYF. The CDR3 DNA reads TGTGCCAGCAGCTTAGAGTCGGGACAGGGTACGGAGACCCAGTACTTC.

This clonotype was picked up many times. The chain carries TRBV12-3 or TRBV12-4 and TRBJ2-1, with 7 bases aligning to TRBD2. The J segment lost 6 bases and the V segment lost 3 bases, leaving 8 bases of the junction unmatched. The CDR3 length is 15 residues. In nucleotides, the CDR3 is TGTGCCAGCAGTTTTCTGGCTAGCGGACTCAATGAGCAGTTCTTC. Translating it yields CASSFLASGLNEQFF.

This clonotype has at least ten counts. V and J are TRBV5-1 and TRBJ1-1, with 8 nucleotides matching TRBD1. This CDR3 has 14 residues. Germline V gene sequence: CDR1 SGHRS, CDR2 YFSETQ. V trimming: 4 bases; J trimming: 3 bases; junction bases outside the gene matches: 5. The DNA of the CDR3 is TGCGCCAGCAGCCTGACAGGGGTTGACACTGAAGCTTTCTTT. This translates into CASSLTGVDTEAFF.

This clonotype was seen only a few times. The chain combines TRBV15 with TRBJ2-5; TRBD2 matches at 8 bases. The CDR3 extends over 13 amino acids. CDR1 and CDR2 (germline): LNHNV, YYDKDF (reference sequence). The CDR3 region has the DNA TGTGCTACTAGGACTAGCCCTGGGGAGACCCAGTACTTC. Encoded protein: CATRTSPGETQYF.

The chain is built from TRBV29-1 and TRBJ2-5, with D possibly called TRBD1 or TRBD2 (5 bases each). This CDR3 has 12 amino acids. The V gene's germline CDR1 is SQVTM and CDR2 ANQGSEA. Between the trimmed V and J ends, which lost 6 bases and 7 bases, there was a span of 15 bases. The CDR3 DNA is TGCAGCGTATCGGGGCGTCAGGGGACCCAGTACTTC. This codes for CSVSGRQGTQYF.

This clonotype was detected many times. The chain couples TRBV4-1 to TRBJ1-1; tentatively, D is TRBD1 (6 bases). Trimming pared 3 bases from V and 4 bases from J, leaving 12 bases between. The CDR3 contains 14 residues. In germline, CDR1 is MGHRA, CDR2 YSYEKL. The CDR3 DNA reads as TGCGCCAGCAGCCAGGGAGCCAGGGGCACTGAAGCTTTCTTT. Protein: CASSQGARGTEAFF.

In its sample, this clonotype was seen many times. The chain links TRBV4-3 to TRBJ2-2, with 7 bases matching TRBD1. CDR1 and CDR2 from the germline V gene are LGHNA and YSLEER. This CDR3 region has 15 residues. The trim removed 1 base at V and 6 bases at J, leaving 5 bases unmatched. CDR3 bases: TGCGCCAGCAGCCAAGTTGGTCAGGGGGCCGGGGAGCTGTTTTTT. It specifies CASSQVGQGAGELFF.

The rearrangement uses TRBV7-2 and TRBJ1-6, with D tentatively TRBD1 (6 bases). Germline lookup yields CDR1 SGHTA and CDR2 FQGNSA. The CDR3 sequence is 15 residues long. V shed 2 bases and J shed 8 bases, with 13 bases lying between them. CDR3 in DNA: TGTGCCAGCAGCTTACAGGGGCTTTTTGATTCACCCCTCCACTTT. It specifies CASSLQGLFDSPLHF.

The J gene is TRBJ2-1, the V gene TRBV25-1; 7 bases fit TRBD2. The V gene end was trimmed by 1 base and the J gene end by 4 bases; junction bases not matched to a gene: 7. The CDR3 totals 16 residues. CDR1 MGHDK and CDR2 SYGVNS come from the germline V gene. CDR3 region: CASSEFGLAAYNEQFF. The CDR3 DNA is TGTGCCAGCAGTGAATTTGGGCTAGCGGCTTACAATGAGCAGTTCTTC.

In its sample, this clonotype was seen a few times. CDR3 loop: CASSIPGLGLETQYF. The DNA of the CDR3 is TGCGCCAGCAGCATACCGGGACTAGGCCTGGAGACCCAGTACTTC. This chain links TRBV5-1 with TRBJ2-5; TRBD2 agrees at 8 bases. CDR1 is SGHRS, CDR2 YFSETQ, per germline. J lost 5 bases, V lost 4 bases, and 10 bases had no gene match. The CDR3 is 15 amino acids.

This clonotype showed up many times. V is TRBV9 and J is TRBJ2-2; D tentatively fits TRBD1 or TRBD2 (6 bases each). The CDR3 contains 15 residues. Trimming stripped 0 bases from V and 4 bases from J, with 10 bases between. Germline V gives CDR1 SGDLS, CDR2 YYNGEE. The CDR3 DNA reads TGTGCCAGCAGCGTAGGTGGGGGGCCCACCGGGGAGCTGTTTTTT. Residues: CASSVGGGPTGELFF.